These T cell receptor beta chains were read from a single sample in a study of control samples from healthy donors and cancer patients. Libraries were prepared by immunoSEQ multiplex PCR; TCRdb keeps only in-frame clonotypes and omits some of them. The table shows approximately 52,000 clones, with about 96% occurring only once. The sample was blood. The receptors were sampled from a woman under 30 in good health. The CDR3 runs from the conserved cysteine through the conserved F or W. D genes are given only for firm matches. Clone size is given for some rows only: seen once, a few or many times, or a class if the clone is expanded.

D: TRBD1
size: NA
V: TRBV13
J: TRBJ1-2
DNA: TGTGCCAGCAGCTCTGGGACAGGAGCATATGGCTACACCTTC
CDR3: CASSSGTGAYGYTF

D: TRBD1
size: NA
V: TRBV7-9
J: TRBJ1-2
DNA: TGTGCCAGCAGGAACGACAGGGGGCCCCGGGGCTACACCTTC
CDR3: CASRNDRGPRGYTF

D: NA
size: NA
V: TRBV30
J: TRBJ1-3
DNA: TGTGCCTGGAGTCCCGGTAACTTGGGAAACACCATATATTTT
CDR3: CAWSPGNLGNTIYF

D: NA
size: once
V: TRBV2
J: TRBJ1-5
DNA: TGTGCCAGCAGTGAGCTATGGGGTGACAATCAGCCCCAGCATTTT
CDR3: CASSELWGDNQPQHF

D: NA
size: NA
V: TRBV27
J: TRBJ2-7
DNA: TGTGCCAGCAGCCGATCAGGAGAAGACGAGCAGTACTTC
CDR3: CASSRSGEDEQYF

D: NA
size: NA
V: TRBV1
J: TRBJ2-5
DNA: TGCACCAGCAGCCACTCTTCGGGGGATGAGACCCAGTACTTC
CDR3: CTSSHSSGDETQYF

D: NA
size: NA
V: TRBV30
J: TRBJ2-7
DNA: TGTGCCTGGAGACGGGGCTACGAGCAGTACTTC
CDR3: CAWRRGYEQYF

D: TRBD1
size: NA
V: TRBV28
J: TRBJ2-7
DNA: TGTGCCAGCAGTCCAGCCCACTTGACAGGGTACGAGCAGTACTTC
CDR3: CASSPAHLTGYEQYF

D: NA
size: NA
V: TRBV28
J: TRBJ2-7
DNA: TGTGCCAGCAGAGGAGAGGGGGTGAGGGAGCAGTACTTC
CDR3: CASRGEGVREQYF

D: NA
size: NA
V: TRBV28
J: TRBJ1-2
DNA: TGTGCCAGCAGCGTGGGGGCAGGGAAGTATGGCTACACCTTC
CDR3: CASSVGAGKYGYTF

D: NA
size: NA
V: TRBV14
J: TRBJ2-7
DNA: TGTGCCAGCAGCCCCGGGACGGGCTACGAGCAGTACTTC
CDR3: CASSPGTGYEQYF

D: NA
size: NA
V: TRBV6-4
J: TRBJ1-2
DNA: TGTGCCAGCAGTGAGGGACCGGGATCCTATGGCTACACCTTC
CDR3: CASSEGPGSYGYTF

D: NA
size: NA
V: TRBV10-3
J: TRBJ2-7
DNA: TGTGCCATCAGTGACTCCTACGAGCAGTACTTC
CDR3: CAISDSYEQYF

D: NA
size: NA
V: TRBV5-1
J: TRBJ1-2
DNA: TGCGCCAGCGCTCTAACAAATCCGACAAACAACTATGGCTACACCTTC
CDR3: CASALTNPTNNYGYTF

D: NA
size: NA
V: TRBV5-1
J: TRBJ1-2
DNA: TGCGCCAGCAGCTTGGTTACCACCCAGGGCTACACCTTC
CDR3: CASSLVTTQGYTF

D: TRBD1
size: NA
V: TRBV7-9
J: TRBJ1-4
DNA: TGTGCCAGCAGCTTAGGGACAGGGAGTGAAAAACTGTTTTTT
CDR3: CASSLGTGSEKLFF

D: NA
size: NA
V: TRBV12-2
J: TRBJ2-7
DNA: TGTGCAAGTCGCTTAGTAGGCAGGGAAAGCTACGAGCAGTACTTC
CDR3: CASRLVGRESYEQYF

D: TRBD1
size: NA
V: TRBV7-9
J: TRBJ1-1
DNA: TGTGCCAGCGACAGGGTTACTGAAGCTTTCTTT
CDR3: CASDRVTEAFF

D: NA
size: NA
V: TRBV19
J: TRBJ1-1
DNA: TGTGCCAGTAGTATTTGGAGTACGGCCCTCGGCTACACTGAAGCTTTCTTT
CDR3: CASSIWSTALGYTEAFF

D: NA
size: few
V: TRBV5-8
J: TRBJ1-5
DNA: TGTGCCAGCAGCATAGGGGGCAATCAGCCCCAGCATTTT
CDR3: CASSIGGNQPQHF

D: TRBD2
size: NA
V: TRBV6-1
J: TRBJ2-2
DNA: TGTGCCAGCAGTGAAAGAGCGGGGGGGCCAACCGGGGAGCTGTTTTTT
CDR3: CASSERAGGPTGELFF

D: TRBD1
size: few
V: TRBV19
J: TRBJ2-7
DNA: TGTGCCAGTAGCTACACAGGGGATCGAGGCGAGCAGTACTTC
CDR3: CASSYTGDRGEQYF

D: NA
size: NA
V: TRBV7-3
J: TRBJ2-2
DNA: TGTGCCAGCAGCACCCGGGGGCCGGTCACCGGGGAGCTGTTTTTT
CDR3: CASSTRGPVTGELFF

D: TRBD2
size: NA
V: TRBV28
J: TRBJ2-7
DNA: TGTGCCAGCAGTCTAGCGGGGGGGATCGAGCAGTACTTC
CDR3: CASSLAGGIEQYF

D: TRBD1
size: once
V: TRBV7-8
J: TRBJ2-1
DNA: TGTGCCAGCAGCGTCCTCACCGGGACAGGGGTCAATGAGCAGTTCTTC
CDR3: CASSVLTGTGVNEQFF

D: NA
size: NA
V: TRBV6-6
J: TRBJ2-7
DNA: TGTGCCAGCAGTTACGTCTCAGGGGAGCAGTACTTC
CDR3: CASSYVSGEQYF

D: TRBD1
size: NA
V: TRBV29-1
J: TRBJ2-5
DNA: TGCAGCGTTGAAGGACAGGGGGCAGAGACCCGGTACTTC
CDR3: CSVEGQGAETRYF

D: NA
size: NA
V: TRBV30
J: TRBJ1-2
DNA: TGTGCCTGGAGTCCAGGGGAAGGCTACACCTTC
CDR3: CAWSPGEGYTF

D: TRBD1
size: NA
V: TRBV11-2
J: TRBJ1-2
DNA: TGTGCCAGCAGCCTCCTCCGGGACAGGGAAAATGGCTACACCTTC
CDR3: CASSLLRDRENGYTF

D: TRBD1
size: NA
V: TRBV27
J: TRBJ2-1
DNA: TGTGCCAGCAACCCTGGTCCGGGACAGTATTACGGTGAGCAGTTCTTC
CDR3: CASNPGPGQYYGEQFF

D: NA
size: once
V: TRBV7-6
J: TRBJ1-5
DNA: TGTGCCAGCAGCTTAGCGCACATGATGGATAGCAATCAGCCCCAGCATTTT
CDR3: CASSLAHMMDSNQPQHF

D: NA
size: NA
V: TRBV3-1/TRBV3-2
J: TRBJ1-2
DNA: TGTGCCAGCAGCCAAGCGGGAGGAGGAGGCTACACCTTC
CDR3: CASSQAGGGGYTF

D: NA
size: NA
V: TRBV6-1
J: TRBJ1-2
DNA: TGTGCCAGCAGTGAAGGGAGGGAACCGTATGGCTACACCTTC
CDR3: CASSEGREPYGYTF

D: NA
size: NA
V: TRBV5-4
J: TRBJ1-1
DNA: TGTGCCAGCAGCTTTTTTGGACACCCTGAAGCTTTCTTT
CDR3: CASSFFGHPEAFF

D: NA
size: NA
V: TRBV18
J: TRBJ1-1
DNA: TGTGCCAGCTCATCGAGTAGGAACACTGAAGCTTTCTTT
CDR3: CASSSSRNTEAFF

D: NA
size: NA
V: TRBV29-1
J: TRBJ2-6
DNA: TGCAGCGTTGAATTTGGGGCCAACGTCCTGACTTTC
CDR3: CSVEFGANVLTF

D: TRBD1
size: NA
V: TRBV14
J: TRBJ1-6
DNA: TGTGCCAGCAGCCAAGAGACAGGGTTTTATTCACCCCTCCACTTT
CDR3: CASSQETGFYSPLHF

D: TRBD1
size: NA
V: TRBV7-9
J: TRBJ2-1
DNA: TGTGCCAGCAGCTTAGCTCGGGACAGACACAATGAGCAGTTCTTC
CDR3: CASSLARDRHNEQFF

D: NA
size: once
V: TRBV5-6
J: TRBJ2-3
DNA: TGTGCCAGCAGCTTGGCCGGGGGGCGCACAGATACGCAGTATTTT
CDR3: CASSLAGGRTDTQYF

D: NA
size: NA
V: TRBV5-1
J: TRBJ2-7
DNA: TGCGCCAGCAGCCTCTATTCCGACGAGCAGTACTTC
CDR3: CASSLYSDEQYF

D: TRBD1
size: once
V: TRBV15
J: TRBJ1-1
DNA: TGTGCCACCATCGGGACAGCCATGAACACTGAAGCTTTCTTT
CDR3: CATIGTAMNTEAFF

D: TRBD1
size: NA
V: TRBV18
J: TRBJ1-5
DNA: TGTGCCAGCTCTCCAGGACAGGGCAATCAGCCCCAGCATTTT
CDR3: CASSPGQGNQPQHF

D: NA
size: NA
V: TRBV6-6
J: TRBJ2-5
DNA: TGTGCCAGCAGTTACTCTAACCCTCGAGAGACCCAGTACTTC
CDR3: CASSYSNPRETQYF

D: TRBD1
size: NA
V: TRBV7-9
J: TRBJ1-1
DNA: TGTGCCAGCAGCTCAATCAGGGGGCGCGGGAACACTGAAGCTTTCTTT
CDR3: CASSSIRGRGNTEAFF

D: NA
size: NA
V: TRBV28
J: TRBJ1-1
DNA: TGTGCCAGCAGTCTTCTAAACACTGAAGCTTTCTTT
CDR3: CASSLLNTEAFF

D: NA
size: NA
V: TRBV6-5
J: TRBJ1-4
DNA: TGTGCCAGCAGAGGGACGTGGGAAAAACTGTTTTTT
CDR3: CASRGTWEKLFF

D: NA
size: NA
V: TRBV30
J: TRBJ2-3
DNA: TGTGCCTGGGCCGGAACAGATACGCAGTATTTT
CDR3: CAWAGTDTQYF

D: TRBD1
size: NA
V: TRBV4-1
J: TRBJ1-1
DNA: TGCGCCAGCAGCCAGGACAGGACTGAAGCTTTCTTT
CDR3: CASSQDRTEAFF

D: NA
size: NA
V: TRBV2
J: TRBJ1-6
DNA: TGTGCCAGCAGAGCCGAGGGGTTAGGTAATTCACCCCTCCACTTT
CDR3: CASRAEGLGNSPLHF

D: NA
size: NA
V: TRBV5-1
J: TRBJ1-1
DNA: TGCGCCAGCAGCTTGGAGGGGGGCGGATCTGAAGCTTTCTTT
CDR3: CASSLEGGGSEAFF

D: NA
size: NA
V: TRBV5-1
J: TRBJ2-2
DNA: TGCGCCAGCAGCACAACAGGGACCGGGGAGCTGTTTTTT
CDR3: CASSTTGTGELFF

D: NA
size: NA
V: TRBV6-1
J: TRBJ1-3
DNA: TGTGCCAGCAGTGAGTTGGGGACTACTTCTGGAAACACCATATATTTT
CDR3: CASSELGTTSGNTIYF

D: NA
size: NA
V: TRBV15
J: TRBJ1-1
DNA: TGTGCCACCAGCAGAGATAGGGGGTTCGCTTTCTTT
CDR3: CATSRDRGFAFF

D: NA
size: NA
V: TRBV2
J: TRBJ1-2
DNA: TGTGCCAGCGCGGGTGGGAGTGGCTACACCTTC
CDR3: CASAGGSGYTF